This TCR beta chain comes out of a study of cytomegalovirus exposure and HLA in healthy donors. Broader study findings: In a later analysis, compared with equally common non-associated chains, HLA-associated beta chains were more expanded. Immune exposure information available was restricted to CMV serostatus. Later work found most CMV-associated TCR beta chains apparently HLA-restricted.

The PCR had 60 Vbeta and 13 Jbeta primers. Clones were sequenced by immunoSEQ multiplex PCR, and TCRdb holds only the in-frame ones, with some missing. The data contain some 130,000 clones, approximately 78% of them singletons. This clone was recorded a few times. Its target is not known. The clonotype was recovered from a woman in her fifties or sixties in good health and CMV-seropositive. The sample comprised PBMCs.

CDR3 nucleotides: TGTGCCAGCAGCAATAGCGGGAGCGGCGGAGAGACCCAGTACTTC. Protein: CASSNSGSGGETQYF. The chain recombines TRBV28 with TRBJ2-5; 9 bases are a match to TRBD2. CDR3 length equals 15 residues. Germline V lookup: CDR1 MDHEN, CDR2 SYDVKM. V shed 6 bases, J shed 4 bases, and the junction held 9 bases outside the gene matches.